Below are 30 T cell receptor beta chains sequenced from a single sample in a study of early T cells in non-severe SARS-CoV-2 infection. TCRdb re-analysed the 5' RACE reads in MiXCR, keeping a single row per CDR3 protein. This sample has under 95,000 distinct CDR3 sequences, with about 15% found just once. The material sequenced was whole blood. These receptors were obtained from an adult who was a healthcare worker with PCR-confirmed SARS-CoV-2 infection or an uninfected control (not recorded which).

The chain carries TRBV6-6 and TRBJ2-3; D call uncertain. Per germline, CDR1 MNHNY and CDR2 SVGAGI (reference sequence). This CDR3 is built from 22 residues. Trimming stripped 6 bases from V and 0 bases from J, with 34 bases between. CDR3 region: CASSLRGTPLKAPKDSTDTQYF. CDR3 sequence (DNA): TGTGCCAGCAGCCTGAGAGGAACCCCTCTCAAAGCTCCAAAGGACAGCACAGATACGCAGTATTTT.

This clonotype was observed a few times. This chain links TRBV5-4 with TRBJ2-1, with 14 bases that match TRBD2. Germline V gene lookup returns CDR1 SGHNT and CDR2 YYREEE (reference sequence). The CDR3 sequence is 15 residues long. With V trimmed by 4 bases and J by 9 bases, 6 bases remained unmatched. The CDR3 sequence is CASSPGLAGASEQFF. CDR3 in DNA: TGTGCCAGCAGCCCGGGACTAGCGGGAGCCTCTGAGCAGTTCTTC.

This clonotype occurred many times. The V and J genes are TRBV15 and TRBJ2-6; D is perhaps TRBD1 (6 bases). Germline CDR1 and CDR2: LNHNV and YYDKDF (reference sequence). The CDR3 consists of 16 residues. Trimming left V 4 bases short and J 2 bases short, with 12 bases between. The CDR3 reads CATSTSTGTGANVLTF. The CDR3 region has the DNA TGTGCCACCAGCACCTCTACAGGGACTGGGGCCAACGTCCTGACTTTC.

This clonotype has just a few counts. V usage is TRBV7-9 and J usage is TRBJ1-2; the D gene is possibly TRBD1 (6 bases). The germline V and J ends were trimmed by 5 bases and 0 bases, with 10 bases remaining between them. CDR1 and CDR2 (germline): SEHNR, FQNEAQ (reference sequence). This CDR3 has 14 residues. The chain's CDR3 is CASSPTGSNYGYTF. The CDR3 nucleotides read TGTGCCAGCAGCCCCACAGGGTCTAACTATGGCTACACCTTC. Drawing the rest from reference TRBV7-9 and TRBJ1-2, the complete variable domain is DTGVSQNPRHKITKRGQNVTFRCDPISEHNRLYWYRQTLGQGPEFLTYFQNEAQLEKSRLLSDRFSAERPKGSFSTLEIQRTEQGDSAMYLCASSPTGSNYGYTFGSGTRLTVV.

The chain links TRBV7-9 to TRBJ1-6; D call uncertain. There are 16 residues in the CDR3. From germline, CDR1 is SEHNR and CDR2 FQNEAQ (reference sequence). Trimming shortened V by 0 bases and J by 7 bases, and 13 bases separated the two germline ends. CDR3 sequence: CASSLAVGIGNSPLHF. CDR3 DNA: TGTGCCAGCAGCTTAGCTGTCGGGATCGGGAATTCACCCCTCCACTTT.

This clonotype was observed a handful of times. This sequence joins TRBV11-2 and TRBJ1-1; maybe TRBD1 (6 bases). This CDR3 comprises 14 residues. The ends were cut back, 1 base at V and 4 bases at J, with 10 bases in the middle. Germline V gene lookup returns CDR1 SGHAT and CDR2 FQNNGV. CDR3 in DNA: TGTGCCAGCAGCTTAGTTAGGGGGGTCACTGAAGCTTTCTTT. Translated: CASSLVRGVTEAFF.

This chain uses TRBV7-9 with TRBJ2-7; no clear D. Per the germline V gene, CDR1 is SEHNR and CDR2 is FQNEAQ (reference sequence). This CDR3 comprises 13 residues. The V and J ends lost 0 bases and 5 bases respectively, with 8 bases between them. CDR3 bases: TGTGCCAGCAGCTTAGCAGGGATGGACGAGCAGTACTTC. This encodes CASSLAGMDEQYF.

The chain is built from TRBV10-3 and TRBJ2-3, with TRBD2 matching over 9 bases. Germline CDR1 reads ENHRY; CDR2 reads SYGVKD. The CDR3 is 15 residues long. Trimming at V came to 6 bases and at J to 0 bases, leaving 4 bases not matched to a gene. This CDR3 is CAIRVTSGSTDTQYF. The CDR3 DNA is TGTGCCATCAGAGTAACTAGCGGGAGCACAGATACGCAGTATTTT.

CDR3 coding DNA: TGTGCCAGCAGTTTTGCGGGAGAAGGAGTAGATACGCAGTATTTT. Amino acids: CASSFAGEGVDTQYF. The rearrangement joins TRBV28 to TRBJ2-3, with 7 bases identical to TRBD2. Unmatched junction bases numbered 8, after V lost 3 bases and J lost 5 bases. The CDR3 runs 15 residues. Germline CDR1 MDHEN, CDR2 SYDVKM.

There are a few counts of this clonotype. CDR3 region: CASSPSGLQNQPQHF. Here the CDR3 DNA reads TGTGCCAGCAGCCCATCAGGACTCCAGAATCAGCCCCAGCATTTT. The V gene is TRBV7-2, the J gene TRBJ1-5; D gene unclear. V lost 5 bases and J 4 bases, leaving 15 bases between the germline ends. CDR3 size: 15 residues. Looked up from germline, CDR1 is SGHTA and CDR2 is FQGNSA.

The V and J genes are TRBV7-8 and TRBJ2-7; D is unresolved. The V end lost 1 base, the J end lost 6 bases, and 7 bases lay between the germline ends. The CDR3 contains 12 residues. CDR1 and CDR2 (germline): SGHVS, FQNEAQ. The chain's CDR3 is CASSLGRVEQYF. In nucleotides, the CDR3 is TGTGCCAGCAGCTTAGGACGGGTCGAGCAGTACTTC.

This clonotype has more than one count but fewer than ten. This sequence joins TRBV12-3 or TRBV12-4 and TRBJ2-1; a weak D match, TRBD2 (6 bases). V lost 3 bases and J lost 6, with 9 bases in between. CDR3 size: 13 residues. CDR3 region: CASSFPGVNEQFF. The CDR3 region has the DNA TGTGCCAGCAGTTTCCCGGGAGTCAATGAGCAGTTCTTC.

This clonotype was found a few times. This chain uses TRBV7-2 with TRBJ1-3; no definite D call. Deletions cut 5 bases from V and 4 bases from J, with 12 bases between. This CDR3 spans 14 amino acids. Germline V gene data show CDR1 as SGHTA and CDR2 as FQGNSA. The CDR3 DNA sequence: TGTGCCAGCAGCCCTGACGGTCGAGGAAACACCATATATTTT. Protein product: CASSPDGRGNTIYF.

This clonotype was recorded a few times. The chain has TRBV30 and TRBJ1-2, with D unresolved. The CDR3 is 15 amino acids. The V end lost 4 bases, the J end lost 3 bases, and 18 bases lay between the germline ends. CDR1 is GTSNPN, CDR2 SVGIG, per germline (reference sequence). Written as DNA, the CDR3 is TGTGCCTGGAAAAGGGCAGTTGTTGGGGACTATGGCTACACCTTC. Translation: CAWKRAVVGDYGYTF.

This chain connects TRBV28 to TRBJ2-3; D is uncertain. Germline assignment: CDR1 MDHEN and CDR2 SYDVKM. V lost 6 bases, J lost 3 bases, and 10 bases lay in between. The CDR3 is 13 residues long. The CDR3 reads CASSQPTTDTQYF. The CDR3 nucleotides are TGTGCCAGCAGCCAGCCGACAACAGATACGCAGTATTTT. Drawing the rest from reference TRBV28 and TRBJ2-3, the complete variable domain is DVKVTQSSRYLVKRTGEKVFLECVQDMDHENMFWYRQDPGLGLRLIYFSYDVKMKEKGDIPEGYSVSREKKERFSLILESASTNQTSMYLCASSQPTTDTQYFGPGTRLTVL.

CDR3 bases: TGCGCCAGCAGCCAAGGTGTAAAGGGTCATAATTCACCCCTCCACTTT. Translation: CASSQGVKGHNSPLHF. The rearrangement joins TRBV4-3 to TRBJ1-6; D unclear. CDR1 is LGHNA and CDR2 is YSLEER in the germline V gene. V was shortened by 1 base and J by 5 bases, with 12 bases between the two germline ends. The CDR3 runs to 16 residues.

The V and J genes are TRBV7-9 and TRBJ2-7, with D possibly TRBD1 on 5 matching bases. Germline values: CDR1 SEHNR, CDR2 FQNEAQ (reference sequence). This CDR3 has 14 amino acids. V lost 5 bases and J lost 1, with 12 bases in between. The DNA of the CDR3 is TGTGCCAGCAGCCGAGACCAGGGTTCCTACGAGCAGTACTTC. Residues: CASSRDQGSYEQYF.

This clonotype has just a few counts. The chain has TRBV5-8 and TRBJ1-4; 7 bases line up with TRBD1. Looked up from germline, CDR1 is SGHTS and CDR2 is YDEGEE. The CDR3 extends over 17 amino acids. Trimming removed 1 base from V and 0 bases from J; junction bases left unmatched: 6. CDR3 DNA: TGTGCCAGCAGCTTGCTGGGGACAGTTGCAACTAATGAAAAACTGTTTTTT. Residues: CASSLLGTVATNEKLFF.

The chain has TRBV10-3 and TRBJ2-1; a weak D match, TRBD1 (5 bases). V shed 9 bases and J shed 6 bases, with 12 bases lying between them. The CDR3 is 12 residues long. Germline values: CDR1 ENHRY, CDR2 SYGVKD. This CDR3 reads CAIGVTPNEQFF. In nucleotides, the CDR3 is TGTGCCATAGGGGTAACTCCCAATGAGCAGTTCTTC.

In its sample, this clonotype was seen a few times. The V call is TRBV28, the J call TRBJ1-5, with D hard to call. The CDR3 contains 14 residues. The V gene's germline CDR1 is MDHEN and CDR2 SYDVKM. The ends were cut back, 1 base at V and 3 bases at J, with 7 bases in the middle. The CDR3 is CASSLYNSNQPQHF. CDR3 bases: TGTGCCAGCAGTTTATACAATTCCAATCAGCCCCAGCATTTT. The whole variable domain, filled in from reference TRBV28 and TRBJ1-5, reads DVKVTQSSRYLVKRTGEKVFLECVQDMDHENMFWYRQDPGLGLRLIYFSYDVKMKEKGDIPEGYSVSREKKERFSLILESASTNQTSMYLCASSLYNSNQPQHFGDGTRLSIL.

This clonotype was observed a handful of times. V usage is TRBV20-1 and J usage is TRBJ2-1; tentatively, D is TRBD2 (6 bases). CDR1 is DFQATT, CDR2 SNEGSKA, per germline (reference sequence). The CDR3 sequence is 14 residues long. Trimming cost V 1 base and J 2 bases, with 9 bases left between them. The CDR3 reads CSARVGGTYNEQFF. The CDR3 nucleotides read TGCAGTGCTAGAGTGGGAGGTACCTACAATGAGCAGTTCTTC.

This rearrangement joins TRBV5-1 to TRBJ2-1; unclear D gene. V lost 4 bases, J lost 0 bases, and 17 bases lay in between. Germline V gene data show CDR1 as SGHRS and CDR2 as YFSETQ. CDR3 length equals 17 residues. CDR3: CASSPNWKAYSYNEQFF. CDR3 DNA sequence: TGCGCCAGCAGCCCCAATTGGAAGGCCTACTCCTACAATGAGCAGTTCTTC.

This clonotype was counted many times. The rearrangement links TRBV28 to TRBJ2-2; tentatively, D is TRBD2 (5 bases). The ends were cut back, 2 bases at V and 5 bases at J, with 18 bases in the middle. Per germline, CDR1 MDHEN and CDR2 SYDVKM. The CDR3 contains 17 residues. CDR3 residues: CASSLKRRAGKTGELFF. DNA of the CDR3: TGTGCCAGCAGTTTAAAGAGGCGGGCCGGGAAGACCGGGGAGCTGTTTTTT.

This chain links TRBV27 with TRBJ2-1, with 13 bases aligning to TRBD2. The CDR3 has 14 amino acids. J lost 6 bases, V lost 6 bases, and 2 bases had no gene match. From germline, CDR1 is MNHEY and CDR2 SMNVEV (reference sequence). In DNA, the CDR3 is TGTGCCAGCAGCCGACTAGCGGGAGGCAATGAGCAGTTCTTC. This codes for CASSRLAGGNEQFF.

This clonotype was counted once. V usage is TRBV28 and J usage is TRBJ1-1; D gene unclear. Germline V gene sequence: CDR1 MDHEN, CDR2 SYDVKM. V was trimmed by 7 bases and J by 4 bases, leaving 13 bases between them. CDR3 length: 13 amino acids. The chain's CDR3 is CASNFNPVTEAFF. CDR3 nucleotide sequence: TGTGCCAGCAATTTTAACCCGGTCACTGAAGCTTTCTTT.

The chain couples TRBV29-1 to TRBJ2-7, with 7 positions matching TRBD2. The germline V gene encodes CDR1 SQVTM and CDR2 ANQGSEA. The CDR3 has 13 amino acids. V dropped 4 bases and J dropped 6; count of bases not matched to a gene: 9. The CDR3 sequence: CSVAGRLNGEQYF. CDR3 coding DNA: TGCAGCGTTGCCGGGAGGTTAAATGGCGAGCAGTACTTC.

This clonotype was recorded once. Being one base from a much bigger clone, this may be a read error. V is TRBV12-3 or TRBV12-4 and J is TRBJ2-1; 11 bases align to TRBD2. There are 19 residues in the CDR3. The V segment lost 3 bases and the J segment 8 bases; nucleotides outside the gene matches: 18. CDR3 protein: CASSFRQGAIAGGSDEQFF. In DNA form, the CDR3 reads TGTGCCAGCAGTTTTCGGCAGGGGGCTATAGCGGGAGGGTCCGATGAGCAGTTCTTC.

This clonotype was detected only a few times. The chain is built from TRBV11-1 and TRBJ2-5; TRBD1 is a possible D gene (6 bases). Trimming left V 2 bases short and J 5 bases short, with 15 bases between. From germline, CDR1 is SGHAT and CDR2 FQDESV (reference sequence). The CDR3 sequence is 15 residues long. CDR3 residues: CASSLNQGLEETQYF. As DNA, the CDR3 is TGTGCCAGCAGCTTAAATCAGGGGTTGGAGGAGACCCAGTACTTC.

This clonotype has at least ten counts. The chain employs TRBV7-2 and TRBJ2-5; D not certain. CDR1 is SGHTA and CDR2 is FQGNSA in the germline V gene. V dropped 4 bases and J dropped 4 bases, with 7 bases sitting between them. This CDR3 has 12 residues. CDR3 bases: TGTGCCAGCAGCTGGGCGAGAGAGACCCAGTACTTC. This codes for CASSWARETQYF.

This clonotype showed up just a few times. The chain combines TRBV30 with TRBJ2-3; a possible D gene is TRBD2 (6 bases). CDR3 size: 14 residues. Looked up from germline, CDR1 is GTSNPN and CDR2 is SVGIG (reference sequence). Trimming left V 7 bases short and J 0 bases short, with 14 bases between. CDR3 sequence (DNA): TGTGCCTCCCGGGACTGGAGTAGCACAGATACGCAGTATTTT. Translating it yields CASRDWSSTDTQYF. The whole variable domain, remainder taken from reference TRBV30 and TRBJ2-3, is SQTIHQWPATLVQPVGSPLSLECTVEGTSNPNLYWYRQAAGRGLQLLFYSVGIGQISSEVPQNLSASRPQDRQFILSSKKLLLSDSGFYLCASRDWSSTDTQYFGPGTRLTVL.